This TCR beta chain was obtained from a study of CD8 T cells in Susac syndrome. From blood CD8+ and CD4+ T cells, TCR beta sequences were generated. Negative isolation was used for CD8+ and CD4+ T cells, and FACS enrichment was applied to TEMRA cells. cDNA came from 0.5 to 1 ug RNA primed by random hexamers. TCRdb analysed the immunoSEQ multiplex PCR reads with MiXCR anew, one entry per CDR3 protein. Of roughly 200,000 distinct CDR3 sequences in the sample, approximately 95% were seen once. Germline assignment: CDR1 DFQATT and CDR2 SNEGSKA (reference sequence). The V and J ends lost 0 bases and 4 bases respectively, with 15 bases between them. The CDR3 is 15 residues long.

The chain combines TRBV20-1 with TRBJ1-2; D remains ambiguous. Sequenced sample: CD4+ T cells from PBMCs. The receptor was derived from a human donor with multiple sclerosis. CDR3 DNA: TGCAGTGCTAGAGAACTCCAAAAGGTGGGCTATGGCTACACCTTC. It translates to CSARELQKVGYGYTF.